Here is one T cell receptor (beta chain) with its context. What it recognizes is unknown. This specimen belongs to a study of CD8 T cells in Susac syndrome. Findings and caveats of the study: By the study's own acknowledgment, its TCR sequencing and HLA analysis included relatively few individuals.

The authors sequenced TCR beta from blood CD8+ and CD4+ T cells. Matched for age and sex, the controls were healthy donors. Trimming took 2 bases from V and 3 from J; bases not matched to a gene: 1. CDR1 is GTSNPN, CDR2 SVGIG, per germline (reference sequence). The CDR3 is 12 residues long. RNA in amounts of roughly 0.45 to 1 ug was reverse transcribed with random hexamers. The CDR3 of TCR beta was amplified by immunoSEQ multiplex PCR across 54 Vbeta and 13 Jbeta. TCRdb itself ran the immunoSEQ multiplex PCR reads through MiXCR, one entry per CDR3 protein. Among 150,000 to 200,000 distinct CDR3 sequences listed, around 94% were seen once.

Sequencing was carried out using CD4+ T cells from PBMCs. This clonotype was sampled from a human donor in good health. This sequence joins TRBV30 and TRBJ2-7, with 7 bases aligning to TRBD1. The CDR3 region is CAWSRQGYEQYF. CDR3 coding DNA: TGTGCCTGGAGTAGACAGGGCTACGAGCAGTACTTC.